One and the same sample provided the 15 T cell receptor beta chains below, sequenced in a study of cytomegalovirus exposure and HLA in healthy donors. Researchers ran the PCR with 60 Vbeta and 13 Jbeta primers. Assay used: immunoSEQ multiplex PCR; TCRdb lists only in-frame clones, some missing. This table holds nearly 300,000 clones, 86% found once. Sample: PBMCs. These receptors all come from a man aged 35-49 years in good health and CMV-seropositive.

This rearrangement joins TRBV6-6 to TRBJ2-7; maybe TRBD2 (6 bases). CDR1 is MNHNY, CDR2 SVGAGI, per germline (reference sequence). This CDR3 region has 14 residues. V shed 5 bases and J shed 0 bases, with 11 bases lying between them. Here the CDR3 reads CASSRIGSSYEQYF. CDR3 DNA: TGTGCCAGCAGTCGAATCGGGAGCTCCTACGAGCAGTACTTC.

The CDR3 region is CAWTPGGRANEQFF. The CDR3 coding sequence is TGTGCCTGGACCCCCGGGGGAAGAGCCAATGAGCAGTTCTTC. The chain recombines TRBV30 with TRBJ2-1; D is possibly TRBD2 (6 bases). The germline CDR1 and CDR2 sequences are GTSNPN and SVGIG (reference sequence). Between the trimmed V and J ends, which lost 4 bases and 6 bases, there was a span of 16 bases. The CDR3 consists of 14 residues.

This clone turned up a few times. The chain couples TRBV5-4 to TRBJ2-3; 7 bases are a match to TRBD2. This CDR3 contains 15 residues. V lost 4 bases, J lost 2 bases, and 7 bases stayed unmatched. Germline CDR1 is SGHNT and CDR2 is YYREEE (reference sequence). This CDR3 is CASSLGLEVTDTQYF. The CDR3 DNA sequence: TGTGCCAGCAGCCTCGGACTAGAGGTCACAGATACGCAGTATTTT.

The V gene is TRBV5-1, the J gene TRBJ2-1, with D unresolved. Germline lookup yields CDR1 SGHRS and CDR2 YFSETQ. Trimming removed 4 bases at V and 4 bases at J, with 15 bases between. The CDR3 covers 15 residues. CDR3 sequence: CASSMRSSGYNEQFF. The CDR3, as DNA: TGCGCCAGCAGCATGAGGTCTAGTGGGTACAATGAGCAGTTCTTC. The whole variable domain, remainder taken from reference TRBV5-1 and TRBJ2-1, is KAGVTQTPRYLIKTRGQQVTLSCSPISGHRSVSWYQQTPGQGLQFLFEYFSETQRNKGNFPGRFSGRQFSNSRSEMNVSTLELGDSALYLCASSMRSSGYNEQFFGPGTRLTVL.

The chain has TRBV27 and TRBJ1-1, with a weak D call TRBD1 (5 bases). Germline V gene lookup returns CDR1 MNHEY and CDR2 SMNVEV (reference sequence). The CDR3 runs 16 residues. Trimming removed 6 bases from V and 5 bases from J, with 22 bases in between. The CDR3 sequence is CASSFLPGGGRTEAFF. The CDR3, as DNA: TGTGCCAGCAGCTTTCTACCGGGCGGGGGTAGGACTGAAGCTTTCTTT.

This clone was observed a few times. This sample includes further DNA sequences coding for the same CDR3. V and J are TRBV27 and TRBJ1-5; D perhaps matches TRBD1 (5 bases). CDR3 length: 14 residues. Germline lookup yields CDR1 MNHEY and CDR2 SMNVEV (reference sequence). Trimming cost V 4 bases and J 2 bases, with 9 bases left between them. Here the CDR3 DNA reads TGTGCCAGCAGTTGGGGGGGACGCAATCAGCCCCAGCATTTT. Amino acid sequence: CASSWGGRNQPQHF.

The V call is TRBV7-2, the J call TRBJ1-1; 7 bases fit TRBD1. Germline V gives CDR1 SGHTA, CDR2 FQGNSA. The CDR3 runs to 13 residues. Trimming removed 6 bases from V and 4 bases from J; junction bases left unmatched: 5. CDR3 region: CASRSTGRTEAFF. The CDR3 DNA is TGTGCCAGCAGATCGACAGGGCGCACTGAAGCTTTCTTT.

Concerning this clone: Relative to the germline gene, one junction end is altered; a read error may explain this. The gene calls are TRBV19 and TRBJ2-3, with D possibly being TRBD2 (5 bases). Germline V gene sequence: CDR1 LNHDA, CDR2 SQIVND (reference sequence). The CDR3 has 13 amino acids. CDR3 loop: CASSIVLAETQYF. CDR3 nucleotides: TGTGCCAGTAGTATAGTGCTAGCAGAAACGCAGTATTTT.

The chain carries TRBV28 and TRBJ2-1; 8 nucleotides line up with TRBD2. The CDR3 runs 15 residues. Germline V CDR1 and CDR2: MDHEN, SYDVKM. V lost 8 bases to trimming and J lost 2 bases; unmatched junction nucleotides: 8. The CDR3 DNA reads as TGTGCCAGCGCGCGGGGGGTATTGGCCTACAATGAGCAGTTCTTC. Its translation is CASARGVLAYNEQFF.

The chain has TRBV29-1 and TRBJ2-5, with TRBD2 identical over 10 bases. V was pared by 5 bases and J by 4 bases, with 13 bases of the junction left unmatched. The CDR3 is 16 amino acids. CDR1 is SQVTM and CDR2 is ANQGSEA in the germline V gene. The CDR3 loop is CSVSPFAAGGGETQYF. CDR3 sequence (DNA): TGCAGCGTTTCCCCTTTCGCAGCGGGAGGGGGAGAGACCCAGTACTTC.

The V and J genes are TRBV5-6 and TRBJ1-4; 7 bases line up with TRBD1. The V gene end was trimmed by 4 bases and the J gene end by 4 bases; junction bases not matched to a gene: 7. The CDR3 runs to 15 residues. Germline-derived CDR1 and CDR2 are SGHDT and YYEEEE. The CDR3 region is CASSTRQGGNEKLFF. CDR3 in DNA: TGTGCCAGCAGCACACGACAGGGCGGTAATGAAAAACTGTTTTTT.

This chain connects TRBV21-1 to TRBJ2-7; TRBD2 reflects the table's D call only, with no check against the DNA. TRBV21-1 is assigned pseudogene status. This CDR3 is 19 amino acids long. Here the CDR3 DNA reads TGTGCCAGCAGCCCGGAGACTAGCGGGGGACGTCCTTATCCCTACGAGCAGTACTTC. This codes for CASSPETSGGRPYPYEQYF.

The chain is built from TRBV27 and TRBJ2-7; D is perhaps TRBD1 (5 bases). V lost 1 base and J lost 4, with 14 bases in between. The CDR3 is made up of 15 amino acids. In germline, CDR1 is MNHEY, CDR2 SMNVEV (reference sequence). The CDR3 nucleotides are TGTGCCAGCAGTTTATTCTTTGGCAGGGCATACGAGCAGTACTTC. Encoded protein: CASSLFFGRAYEQYF.

For this clone: Other DNA sequences in the sample encode the same CDR3. V is TRBV6-6 and J is TRBJ2-5; 7 bases match TRBD1. This CDR3 region has 13 residues. The V segment lost 2 bases and the J segment 5 bases; nucleotides outside the gene matches: 2. Per germline, CDR1 MNHNY and CDR2 SVGAGI (reference sequence). Here the CDR3 reads CASSYRGQETQYF. The CDR3 region has the DNA TGTGCCAGCAGTTACAGGGGGCAGGAGACCCAGTACTTC.

The chain combines TRBV2 with TRBJ1-2, with D tentatively TRBD1 (5 bases). The CDR3 covers 13 residues. The V end lost 7 bases, the J end lost 2 bases, and 11 bases lay between the germline ends. In germline, CDR1 is SNHLY, CDR2 FYNNEI. The CDR3 sequence is CASMGRANYGYTF. DNA for the CDR3: TGTGCCAGCATGGGCAGGGCCAACTATGGCTACACCTTC.